The sequence of this TCR beta chain was determined in a study of T cells in Graves' hyperthyroidism and ophthalmopathy. CDR3 size: 14 residues. The germline gives CDR1 SGHRS, CDR2 YFSETQ. V lost 2 bases, J lost 0 bases, and 7 bases lay in between. Regarding the study as a whole: Among clonotypes expanded in thyroid above 0.001, most were also found in blood.

Authors of the study amplified TCR beta CDR3 regions from RNA transcripts. The HTBI primer set served for first-round RT-PCR of the TCR CDR3. TCRdb itself ran the multiplex PCR reads through MiXCR, one entry per CDR3 protein. The data show approximately 690,000 distinct CDR3 sequences, under 25% seen once. This clonotype turned up a few times. Its antigen is not identified. The receptor was isolated from a man aged 25-40 years with Graves' ophthalmopathy. Sequencing was performed on blood. V gene TRBV5-1 combines with J gene TRBJ2-3, with D unresolved. The CDR3 reads CASSFGDSTDTQYF. CDR3 DNA sequence: TGCGCCAGCAGCTTTGGGGATAGCACAGATACGCAGTATTTT.